The present T cell receptor beta chain was sequenced within a study of glioma-infiltrating T cells after dendritic cell vaccination. Study overall: Dendritic cell vaccination trial patients had either newly diagnosed or recurrent glioblastoma.

Profiling relied on immunoSEQ multiplex PCR, and the TCRdb table lists in-frame clones only, not all of them. The table records around 96,000 clones, 79% of them present only once. The CDR3 contains 20 residues. The sequence was collected from a human donor with glioblastoma. The chain recombines TRBV21-1 with TRBJ1-2; TRBD1, the D gene given by the table, was not confirmed from the DNA. TRBV21-1 is an annotated pseudogene. The starting material was blood, obtained before dendritic cell vaccination. The CDR3 DNA is TGTGCCAGCAGCAAAGTCAGGGCAGGGGTCCGGAATCTTAATTTTAAGGACTACACCTTC. This codes for CASSKVRAGVRNLNFKDYTF.